This T cell receptor (beta chain) was profiled in a study of cytomegalovirus exposure and HLA in healthy donors. For the study at large: Out of 398 genotyped donors, about 81% belonged to the Caucasian-associated ancestry cluster.

The study, taken as a whole, reports: In a later analysis, TCR beta V- and J-gene trimming showed a link to a missense DCLRE1C variant.

A word on this clone: Its antigen remains unidentified.

A multiplex PCR was run with 60 Vbeta primers and 13 Jbeta primers. Only in-frame clones appear in the TCRdb table, and some are missing; sequencing was by immunoSEQ multiplex PCR. Of about 140,000 clones listed, roughly 79% are singletons. The donors comprised healthy bone marrow donors. This sequence was found in a man aged 25-45 years in good health and CMV-seropositive. The sample taken for sequencing was PBMCs.

The CDR3 protein is CASSQADRQGYEQYF. CDR3 nucleotide sequence: TGCGCCAGCAGCCAAGCAGACCGGCAGGGGTACGAGCAGTACTTC. The chain employs TRBV4-1 and TRBJ2-7, with a possible D match to TRBD1 (6 bases). The CDR3 loop spans 15 amino acids. CDR1 MGHRA and CDR2 YSYEKL come from the germline V gene. Trimming cost V 1 base and J 4 bases, with 14 bases left between them.